This T cell receptor beta chain is drawn from a study of T cell changes during pregnancy in multiple sclerosis. V lost 5 bases to trimming and J lost 6 bases; unmatched junction nucleotides: 11. This CDR3 comprises 15 residues. The germline V gene has CDR1 SEHNR and CDR2 FQNEAQ (reference sequence). Some clones are missing from TCRdb's copy, which holds only in-frame ones; the method was immunoSEQ multiplex PCR. The sample records approximately 90,000 clones, approximately 93% being singletons. This TCR was recovered from a female donor with multiple sclerosis, enrolled in a pregnancy study. The chain combines TRBV7-9 with TRBJ1-1; the match to TRBD1 covers 8 bases. This specimen consisted of peripheral blood, obtained in the first trimester of pregnancy. CDR3 sequence (DNA): TGTGCCAGCAGCCCGTCGGACAGGGAGAGGTCTGAAGCTTTCTTT. Amino acids: CASSPSDRERSEAFF.